This entry concerns a single T cell receptor beta chain. Original data processing: Amplification with reference gene primers provided the estimates of nucleated cell counts. Only in-frame clones appear in the TCRdb table, and some are missing; sequencing was by immunoSEQ multiplex PCR. The DNA gave D and trimming, while V, J and clone size come from that table. The top ten hold roughly 7.4% of the sample, which has hundreds of thousands of clones, 75% to 85% seen once. Recruited during active infection, patients (from Seattle) were subsequently followed longitudinally. The data derive from a study of blood T cell repertoires in COVID-19. Background on the study: The samples span acute and convalescent COVID-19 from the United States, Italy and Spain. Sample material is recorded as cDNA or gDNA derived from T cells, B-cell-depleted T cells, or PBMCs.

Trimming cost V 6 bases and J 4 bases, with 13 bases left between them. There are 13 residues in the CDR3. Germline-derived CDR1 and CDR2 are SGDLS and YYNGEE. Input material: peripheral blood. This sequence joins TRBV9 and TRBJ1-1; a possible D gene is TRBD1 (6 bases). The sequence was collected from an elderly woman with COVID-19, enrolled during active disease. DNA for the CDR3: TGTGCCAGCACCCCCAGGGGCCCCACTGAAGCTTTCTTT. It translates to CASTPRGPTEAFF.